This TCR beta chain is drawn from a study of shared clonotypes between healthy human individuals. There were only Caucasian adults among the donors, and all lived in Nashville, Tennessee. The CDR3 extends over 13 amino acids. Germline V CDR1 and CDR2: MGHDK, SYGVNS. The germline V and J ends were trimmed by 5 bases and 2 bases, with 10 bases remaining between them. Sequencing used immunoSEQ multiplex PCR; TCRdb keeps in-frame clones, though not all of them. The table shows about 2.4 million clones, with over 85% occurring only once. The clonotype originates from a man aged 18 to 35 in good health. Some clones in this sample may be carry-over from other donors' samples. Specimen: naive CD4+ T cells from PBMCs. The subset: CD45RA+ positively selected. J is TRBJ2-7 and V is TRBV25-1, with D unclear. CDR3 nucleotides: TGTGCCAGCAGTTCGGGTGCTACCTACGAGCAGTACTTC. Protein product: CASSSGATYEQYF.